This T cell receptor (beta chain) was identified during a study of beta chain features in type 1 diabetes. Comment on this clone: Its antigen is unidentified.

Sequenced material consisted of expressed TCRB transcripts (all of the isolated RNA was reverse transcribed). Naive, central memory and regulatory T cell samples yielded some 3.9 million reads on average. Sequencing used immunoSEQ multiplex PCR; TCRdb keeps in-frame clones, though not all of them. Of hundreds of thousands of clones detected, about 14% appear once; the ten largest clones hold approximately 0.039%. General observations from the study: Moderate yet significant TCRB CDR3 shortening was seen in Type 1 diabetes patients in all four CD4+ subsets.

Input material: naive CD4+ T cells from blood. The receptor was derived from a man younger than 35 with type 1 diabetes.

The CDR3 coding sequence is TGTGCCAGCAGTGAATGGGTCGATGAGCAGTTCTTC. Translating it yields CASSEWVDEQFF. V and J are TRBV2 and TRBJ2-1; D ambiguous. Germline V gene lookup returns CDR1 SNHLY and CDR2 FYNNEI. CDR3 size: 12 residues. Trimming left V 2 bases short and J 8 bases short, with 7 bases between. Using reference TRBV2 and TRBJ2-1 for the parts outside the CDR3, the full variable domain is EPEVTQTPSHQVTQMGQEVILRCVPISNHLYFYWYRQILGQKVEFLVSFYNNEISEKSEIFDDQFSVERPDGSNFTLKIRSTKLEDSAMYFCASSEWVDEQFFGPGTRLTVL.